The entry that follows covers one T cell receptor (beta chain) sequence. The specificity of this receptor is unknown. No much larger clonotype is one base removed from it; base qualities were not supplied. Sequences SGHRS (CDR1) and YFSETQ (CDR2) are obtained from the germline V gene. The junction carries 18 bases between V and J, which are trimmed by 0 bases and 0 bases respectively. Measured from the cysteine to the phenylalanine, the CDR3 is 19 residues long. This entry keeps only the CDR3 DNA: 57 bases, framed from base 1. The data belong to a study of T cells in Graves' hyperthyroidism and ophthalmopathy (dated by TCRdb to the late 2010s). Broadly, across the study: Peripheral blood was collected at initial diagnosis, before any treatment. A discovery cohort of about a hundred patients, roughly 40 with Graves' ophthalmopathy and about 58 with stable Graves' hyperthyroidism, was used to find distinguishing TCR V-J signatures. Prospective prediction of ophthalmopathy was tested in an independent validation cohort of fewer than 20 hyperthyroidism patients and 15 to 17 patients who later progressed to ophthalmopathy. The roughly 100 discovery patients were divided at random into training and test sets in a 7:3 ratio. Thyroid tissue and blood T-cell repertoires from about 6 Graves' hyperthyroidism patients were also compared in the study. Following sampling, methimazole starting at 30 mg daily was given to hyperthyroidism patients, and high-dose intravenous methylprednisolone was given to ophthalmopathy patients. The paper reports TCR Vbeta CDR3 sequencing of about 140 peripheral blood samples: 40 or so ophthalmopathy, about 75 hyperthyroidism and around 17 progressor patients. The research as a whole found: During validation, the model predicted progression to ophthalmopathy a median of about 6.3 months ahead of onset, with 60% to 71% sensitivity and roughly 75% specificity. Most expanded thyroid clonotypes (frequency above 0.001) were also detected in blood, a finding suggesting that blood repertoires may reflect thyroid immune responses. Sample size was not statistically predetermined, and investigators were not blinded to group allocation. A model built on a 13 V-J signature distinguished ophthalmopathy from stable hyperthyroidism, reaching 87.88% sensitivity and about 81% specificity in cross-validation and 80%/75% in testing.

The TCR beta CDR3 regions were amplified from the RNA transcripts. For the first round of RT-PCR on the TCR CDR3, the HTBI primer set was used together with the Qiagen OneStep RT-PCR kit. A second multiplex PCR round built the libraries, followed by size selection and purification. Sequencing of the libraries was done on an Illumina HiSeq2000 using paired-end 100 bp reads. The source study handled its data this way. SOAPnuke was used to process the raw data, with reads discarded if the reads contained adapters or uncalled bases, had a mean Phred below 15, or lacked an exact constant-primer or identifier match. High-quality paired reads were merged using COPE v1.2.5, and each unique nucleotide sequence was defined as a clonotype. MiTCR v1.1 was used to align clonotypes to the IMGT TRBV, TRBD and TRBJ reference segments. The analysis was restricted to V-J combinations with a frequency above 0.0001, which together covered 99.2% of the repertoires. A TCS score was defined as the ratio of F50 (clonal expansion) to E x V (chaos), with BLOSUM62-based TCRdist applied between CDR3 peptides within each V-J. Welch's t-statistics and random forest reduced fewer than 550 V-J features to fewer than 15, which were used in a naive Bayes classifier (R e1071). TCRdb ran its own pipeline on the public reads, namely fastp trimming at Q25 and MiXCR clone calling, and kept in-frame beta chains. Identical CDR3 proteins give one entry, which carries the most common genes and DNA. The V and J calls come from TCRdb's annotation, not from the publication. Present in this sample are 450,000 to 650,000 distinct CDR3 sequences, less than 25% of which were seen just once. Around 27% of the sample rests with the top ten.

Stable Graves' hyperthyroidism was defined as no progression to ophthalmopathy during 18 months of follow-up. Hyperthyroidism patients were newly diagnosed, had a disease duration of under 2 months, and were aged 18 to 65 years. Any patient with an uncontrolled infection, another autoimmune disease, pregnancy or lactation was excluded. Diagnoses were based on clinical symptoms, serum thyroxine and TRAb, thyroid ultrasound and orbital computed tomography. PBMCs were separated from approximately 10 ml of fresh peripheral blood using Ficoll-Paque density gradient centrifugation. Total RNA was extracted using Trizol reagent, and RNA quality was assessed on an Agilent 2100 Bioanalyzer.

The sequence derives from a man aged 18 to 30 with Graves' hyperthyroidism. The chain is assembled from TRBV5-1 and TRBJ2-2; the D gene is perhaps TRBD1 or TRBD2, as each covers 6 bases. Sequencing was performed on blood. CDR3 loop: CASSLGDPGAVTNTGELFF. The DNA sequence is given as TGCGCCAGCAGCTTGGGGGACCCGGGGGCGGTCACGAACACCGGGGAGCTGTTTTTT.